The T cell receptor beta chain under discussion was sequenced for a study of blood T cell repertoires in COVID-19 (dated by TCRdb to the early 2020s). For the study in its entirety: Collaborator samples came from the United States, Italy and Spain and covered acute and convalescent phases of COVID-19. Samples came from the ongoing ImmuneRACE study (first 160 participants) plus 1,254 subjects from 6 global collaborators. Nearly every sample came with metadata listing a de-identified subject ID, COVID-19 status, age in years and sex. The dataset comprised deeply sampled blood TCRbeta repertoires from subjects exposed to, actively infected with, or recovered from COVID-19. The material from the prospective study consisted of cDNA or gDNA derived from T cells, B-cell-depleted T cells, or PBMCs. The repertoires were released in a freely available public database meant as a resource for research on the immune response to SARS-CoV-2. HLA class I and class II types, where available, came from metadata supplied by the sample provider rather than from assay-based typing.

In this sample, this clone turned up once. What antigen it recognizes has not been identified. Per-base quality was not reported, and no clone a single base away is much larger than it. At one collaborating source in Seattle, patients were enrolled during active infection and were followed longitudinally through the course of disease. Each collaborating institution followed its own protocols to collect whole blood in K2EDTA tubes. For TCRbeta analysis, collaborators shipped samples in one of three forms: frozen whole blood, isolated PBMCs, or DNA extracted from either of those sample types. Broad study findings and their caveats: Clinical and demographic metadata were provided uncurated, with the amount varying by source and participant.

TCRbeta CDR3 regions were amplified from genomic DNA using the immunoSEQ Assay, a bias-controlled multiplex PCR. As for the original processing: Within the assay, amplification of reference gene primers was used to estimate how many nucleated cells each sample contained. Sequence reads were collapsed and filtered to measure the absolute abundance of every unique TCRbeta CDR3 rearrangement. For each sample, productive Simpson clonality was calculated as the square root of Simpson's diversity index across productive rearrangements. TCRdb holds this immuneACCESS table with in-frame rearrangements only. Some clones are missing; in checked studies, unresolved V genes explain under half, and the rest has no known cause. The D gene and trimming were derived from the DNA, and the V and J assignments and clone size from that table. In all, the sample holds hundreds of thousands of clones, and 75% to 85% of those were seen once. The leading ten clones occupy approximately 7.5% of the sample.

Source material: peripheral blood. The TCR was taken from an elderly woman with COVID-19, enrolled during active disease.

CDR3 region: CASSPGANTGELFF. The DNA sequence is as follows: TGTGCCAGCAGCCCTGGGGCCAACACCGGGGAGCTGTTTTTT. The chain uses TRBV21-1 and TRBJ2-2; the table gives TRBD1 as D, unverified against the DNA. TRBV21-1 is noted as a pseudogene. Including the terminal cysteine and phenylalanine, the CDR3 comprises 14 residues. Only CDR3 DNA remains: 42 bases, in frame from the first base.